This T cell receptor (beta chain) was found in a study of Graves' ophthalmopathy and Graves' hyperthyroidism. This clonotype appeared many times. Researchers took RNA transcripts and amplified TCR beta CDR3 regions from them. A first-round RT-PCR used HTBI primers, followed by a second-round multiplex PCR. MiXCR, run by TCRdb on the multiplex PCR reads, gives a single entry per CDR3 protein. The sample has hundreds of thousands of distinct CDR3 sequences, approximately 21% seen once; the top ten hold more than 5.5%. With 5 bases removed from V and 7 bases from J, the gap between germline ends came to 6 bases. Germline V gene sequence: CDR1 SNHLY, CDR2 FYNNEI. This CDR3 spans 12 amino acids.

The chain combines TRBV2 with TRBJ1-6, with TRBD1 as a possible D gene (5 bases). Sequences were obtained from peripheral blood. This TCR was sampled from a woman aged 18-29 years with stable Graves' hyperthyroidism. Some clones in this sample may be carry-over from other donors' samples. The CDR3 bases are TGTGCCAGCAGTCGACAGAATTCACCCCTCCACTTT. The encoded protein is CASSRQNSPLHF.